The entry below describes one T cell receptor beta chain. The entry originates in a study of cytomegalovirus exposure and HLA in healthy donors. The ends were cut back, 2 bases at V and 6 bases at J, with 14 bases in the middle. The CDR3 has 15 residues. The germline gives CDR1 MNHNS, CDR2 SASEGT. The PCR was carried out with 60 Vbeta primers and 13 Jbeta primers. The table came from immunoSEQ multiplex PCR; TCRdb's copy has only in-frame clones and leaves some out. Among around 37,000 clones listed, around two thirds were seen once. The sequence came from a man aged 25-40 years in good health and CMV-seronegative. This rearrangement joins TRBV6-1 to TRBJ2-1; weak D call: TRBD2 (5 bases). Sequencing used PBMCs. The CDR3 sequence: CASSEFAGSSNEQFF. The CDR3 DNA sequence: TGTGCCAGCAGTGAATTCGCGGGTAGTTCCAATGAGCAGTTCTTC.